These 26 T cell receptor beta chains were sequenced from one sample in a study of blood T cells in healthy people across ages. Primers used in a second PCR of roughly 6 to 11 cycles were a sample-barcoded 5' primer and a J-beta primer mix. A single record per CDR3 protein comes from TCRdb applying MiXCR to the 5' RACE reads. This repertoire shows about 750,000 distinct CDR3 sequences, less than 70% found once; its top ten account for about 38%. Sequenced input: blood. The receptors here all came from a man of 80 years or more in good health.

This clonotype showed up just a few times. J is TRBJ1-3 and V is TRBV20-1; a possible D gene is TRBD1 (5 bases). Trimming took off 6 bases at V and 4 bases at J, with 13 bases between the two ends. The CDR3 sequence is 13 residues long. Germline CDR1 is DFQATT and CDR2 is SNEGSKA (reference sequence). For the CDR3, the DNA is TGCAGTGCCTTGGGGACGGGCGGAAACACCATATATTTT. Amino acids: CSALGTGGNTIYF.

This clonotype occurred a few times. An end of the junction does not agree with germline; a read error may underlie this. V gene TRBV7-2 combines with J gene TRBJ2-6; D not resolved. The CDR3 spans 16 residues. Looked up from germline, CDR1 is SGHTA and CDR2 is FQGNSA. CDR3 nucleotides: TGTGCCAGCAGCCCTACGTTTACTTTGACGGCCTACGTCCTGACTTTC. Protein: CASSPTFTLTAYVLTF.

J is TRBJ2-3 and V is TRBV9; TRBD2 might be the D (7 bases). CDR1 and CDR2 (germline): SGDLS, YYNGEE. The V gene lost 0 bases and the J gene lost 0 bases, with 11 bases spanning the gap. The CDR3 is 16 residues long. Here the CDR3 DNA reads TGTGCCAGCAGCGTAGCGGCGGGGGCGAGCACAGATACGCAGTATTTT. Its translation: CASSVAAGASTDTQYF.

The J gene is TRBJ1-1, the V gene TRBV11-2, with 8 bases lining up with TRBD1. Per the germline V gene, CDR1 is SGHAT and CDR2 is FQNNGV. J was trimmed by 4 bases and V by 4 bases; bases with no gene match: 8. This CDR3 is 15 amino acids long. The CDR3 spells CASSYGGTGFTEAFF. CDR3 sequence (DNA): TGTGCCAGCAGCTATGGGGGGACAGGATTCACTGAAGCTTTCTTT.

The chain employs TRBV5-1 and TRBJ2-5; 16 bases are a match to TRBD2. CDR3 length: 17 amino acids. V was clipped by 4 bases and J by 5 bases; unmatched bases: 8. Germline V CDR1 and CDR2: SGHRS, YFSETQ. The DNA of the CDR3 is TGCGCCAGCAGCAAGGGGACTAGCGGGAGGGCCCTGGAGACCCAGTACTTC. It encodes CASSKGTSGRALETQYF.

This clonotype has just a few counts. V and J are TRBV5-1 and TRBJ2-3; D is uncertain. Germline V CDR1 and CDR2: SGHRS, YFSETQ. V shed 5 bases and J shed 0 bases, with 10 bases lying between them. CDR3 length: 14 residues. Written as DNA, the CDR3 is TGCGCCAGCAGGTTCTCCGGAAGCACAGATACGCAGTATTTT. This translates into CASRFSGSTDTQYF.

This chain connects TRBV6-1 to TRBJ2-1; 7 nucleotides line up with TRBD2. The CDR3 is 15 amino acids. Germline V gives CDR1 MNHNS, CDR2 SASEGT. Trimming removed 8 bases from V and 6 bases from J; junction bases left unmatched: 13. CDR3 DNA sequence: TGTGCCAGCCCCGAGATAGCGGGTCGGTCCAATGAGCAGTTCTTC. It is translated as CASPEIAGRSNEQFF.

This clonotype was found a few times. The germline gene is not matched at one end of the junction; a read error may be the cause. The chain employs TRBV5-1 and TRBJ1-1; 7 positions agree with TRBD1. CDR1 SGHRS and CDR2 YFSETQ come from the germline V gene. The CDR3 consists of 14 residues. The CDR3 reads CASSLEGAYTEAFF. The CDR3 nucleotides are TGTGCCAGCAGCTTAGAGGGGGCATACACTGAAGCTTTCTTT.

About this clonotype: This could be a read error, since a much larger clone is one nucleotide away. This chain uses TRBV12-3 or TRBV12-4 with TRBJ2-3; maybe TRBD2 (6 bases). V was cut by 5 bases and J by 5 bases, with 8 bases left in between. The CDR3 covers 12 residues. Written as DNA, the CDR3 is TGTGCCAGCAGTGCGCGGGGAGATACGCAGTATTTT. It codes for CASSARGDTQYF.

Points on this clonotype: A much larger clone differs by one base, so this may be a read error. This chain connects TRBV20-1 to TRBJ2-5, with 8 bases fitting TRBD2. This CDR3 has 13 residues. Germline trimming cut 3 bases from V and 11 bases from J; bases unmatched to any gene: 11. Germline V gene lookup returns CDR1 DFQATT and CDR2 SNEGSKA (reference sequence). Here the CDR3 reads CSASPGGPDEQYF. DNA of the CDR3: TGCAGTGCTAGCCCGGGAGGGCCTGATGAGCAGTACTTC.

V gene TRBV7-9 combines with J gene TRBJ2-3; D perhaps matches TRBD2 (6 bases). V dropped 4 bases and J dropped 14 bases, with 16 bases sitting between them. The CDR3 length is 12 residues. CDR1 is SEHNR and CDR2 is FQNEAQ in the germline V gene (reference sequence). The CDR3 DNA reads as TGTGCCAGCAGCTCGCCCGGGGGATACGCGTATTTT. This gives the protein CASSSPGGYAYF. The variable domain in full, with the rest retrieved from reference TRBV7-9 and TRBJ2-3, is DTGVSQNPRHKITKRGQNVTFRCDPISEHNRLYWYRQTLGQGPEFLTYFQNEAQLEKSRLLSDRFSAERPKGSFSTLEIQRTEQGDSAMYLCASSSPGGYAYFGPGTRLTVL.

The V call is TRBV6-5, the J call TRBJ2-3; 10 positions match TRBD2. Per the germline V gene, CDR1 is MNHEY and CDR2 is SVGAGI. Unmatched junction bases numbered 7, after V lost 6 bases and J lost 4 bases. The CDR3 is 15 residues long. CDR3 DNA: TGTGCCAGCAGACCTAGCGGGAGTAGGGCAGATACGCAGTATTTT. Translated, it gives CASRPSGSRADTQYF.

The genes are TRBV7-3 and TRBJ2-3; possibly TRBD1 for D (5 bases). The germline V gene encodes CDR1 SGHTA and CDR2 FQGTGA. The V gene lost 5 bases and the J gene lost 1 base, with 13 bases spanning the gap. CDR3 size: 15 residues. The CDR3 reads CASSTDSRRTDTQYF. CDR3 bases: TGTGCCAGCAGCACCGACAGTCGACGCACAGATACGCAGTATTTT.

V and J are TRBV27 and TRBJ2-5, with 8 bases that match TRBD1. CDR1 and CDR2 from the germline V gene are MNHEY and SMNVEV (reference sequence). This CDR3 is 15 amino acids long. After removal of 5 bases from V and 4 bases from J, the junction contained 9 bases not matched to a gene. CDR3 region: CASSPDRDFVETQYF. The CDR3 nucleotides read TGTGCCAGCAGTCCGGACAGGGATTTTGTAGAGACCCAGTACTTC.

The chain employs TRBV5-6 and TRBJ2-1, with TRBD2 as a possible D gene (5 bases). There are 15 residues in the CDR3. V was trimmed by 4 bases and J by 5 bases, leaving 16 bases between them. Germline V lookup: CDR1 SGHDT, CDR2 YYEEEE. In DNA form, the CDR3 reads TGTGCCAGCAGCCGCGGGCCTACTGGGAACAATGAGCAGTTCTTC. Protein product: CASSRGPTGNNEQFF.

A remark on this clonotype: A junction end diverges from the germline sequence, so it may reflect a read error. V gene TRBV4-1 combines with J gene TRBJ2-7; D gene unclear. CDR1 and CDR2 (germline): MGHRA, YSYEKL. CDR3 length: 16 residues. CDR3 sequence reads: CASGHSMGSLGYEQYF. The CDR3 nucleotides read TGCGCCAGCGGCCATTCCATGGGATCTCTGGGGTACGAGCAGTACTTC.

The V gene is TRBV12-5, the J gene TRBJ2-1; 7 bases map to TRBD2. V lost 6 bases and J lost 0; bases outside the gene matches: 5. This CDR3 has 15 residues. Germline lookup yields CDR1 LGHNT and CDR2 FRNRAP. Written as DNA, the CDR3 is TGTGCTAGTGGGGCTAGCGGACTCTCCTACAATGAGCAGTTCTTC. Protein sequence: CASGASGLSYNEQFF.

This clonotype appeared many times. The V gene is TRBV20-1, the J gene TRBJ2-5; D gene unclear. Deletions cut 6 bases from V and 5 bases from J, with 22 bases between. The CDR3 sequence is 15 residues long. CDR1 and CDR2 (germline): DFQATT, SNEGSKA (reference sequence). The CDR3, as DNA: TGCAGTGCCAGCAACCCAGGAGTGGGATGGGAGACCCAGTACTTC. It specifies CSASNPGVGWETQYF.

V usage is TRBV29-1 and J usage is TRBJ2-3, with TRBD1 matching over 7 bases. From germline, CDR1 is SQVTM and CDR2 ANQGSEA. The length of the CDR3 is 13 residues. V shed 7 bases, J shed 3 bases, and the junction held 7 bases outside the gene matches. The DNA of the CDR3 is TGCAGCGGGGCCACAGGGGCTACAGATACGCAGTATTTT. Its protein is CSGATGATDTQYF.

The chain is built from TRBV10-3 and TRBJ1-2; D unresolved. The CDR3 has 16 amino acids. Trimming took 0 bases from V and 1 from J, leaving 12 bases between them. Germline CDR1 is ENHRY and CDR2 is SYGVKD. The CDR3 DNA follows: TGTGCCATCAGTGAGTCCTTTTCGGGATATAACTATGGCTACACCTTC. Translating it yields CAISESFSGYNYGYTF.

This clonotype was observed a handful of times. The V gene is TRBV5-1, the J gene TRBJ2-1; 10 bases align to TRBD2. Trimming took 0 bases from V and 4 from J; bases not matched to a gene: 7. CDR3 length equals 17 residues. Germline V gene data show CDR1 as SGHRS and CDR2 as YFSETQ. CDR3 residues: CASSLELAGTSYNEQFF. The CDR3, as DNA: TGCGCCAGCAGCTTGGAACTAGCGGGGACAAGTTACAATGAGCAGTTCTTC.

V and J are TRBV20-1 and TRBJ2-7; the D gene could be TRBD1 or TRBD2 (5 bases each). The germline V and J ends were trimmed by 3 bases and 2 bases, with 14 bases remaining between them. Germline values: CDR1 DFQATT, CDR2 SNEGSKA (reference sequence). The CDR3 loop spans 14 amino acids. The CDR3, as DNA: TGCAGTGCTAGTCGGGGCAGGGTCACCTACGAGCAGTACTTC. Its translation: CSASRGRVTYEQYF.

The rearrangement uses TRBV2 and TRBJ2-7; D gene unclear. CDR1 is SNHLY, CDR2 FYNNEI, per germline. This CDR3 is built from 14 residues. The V end lost 1 base, the J end lost 2 bases, and 9 bases lay between the germline ends. This CDR3 reads CASSEGKGPYEQYF. The CDR3, as DNA: TGTGCCAGCAGTGAAGGGAAAGGGCCCTACGAGCAGTACTTC.

The chain employs TRBV5-1 and TRBJ1-5, with unresolved D. Looked up from germline, CDR1 is SGHRS and CDR2 is YFSETQ. V was shortened by 2 bases and J by 4 bases, with 13 bases between the two germline ends. The CDR3 is 15 amino acids. As DNA, the CDR3 is TGCGCCAGCAGCTTCACCGGGGAGAGAAATCAGCCCCAGCATTTT. The encoded protein is CASSFTGERNQPQHF.

J is TRBJ2-5 and V is TRBV18, with 7 bases identical to TRBD1. Germline V gives CDR1 KGHSH, CDR2 LQKENI. The junction had 1 base not matched to a gene; V was cut back by 3 bases and J by 6 bases. This CDR3 has 12 amino acids. The CDR3 region is CASSPGQQTQYF. CDR3 nucleotides: TGTGCCAGCTCACCGGGACAGCAGACCCAGTACTTC.

About this clonotype itself: Its ends do not fully match the called genes, so a read error is possible. This chain joins TRBV6-1 and TRBJ2-7; 14 bases are shared with TRBD2. Per germline, CDR1 MNHNS and CDR2 SASEGT. The CDR3 consists of 17 residues. The CDR3 region has the DNA TGTGCCACCAGTGGGGGACTAGCGGGAGCCCTTACCTACGAGCAGTACTTC. Amino acid sequence: CATSGGLAGALTYEQYF.